This entry lists 20 T cell receptor beta chains sequenced from one sample in a study of early T cells in non-severe SARS-CoV-2 infection. MiXCR, run by TCRdb on the 5' RACE reads, gives a single entry per CDR3 protein. Of tens of thousands of distinct CDR3 sequences listed, roughly 6% are singletons. The sequenced sample was whole blood. These receptors were collected from an adult who was a healthcare worker with PCR-confirmed SARS-CoV-2 infection or an uninfected control (not recorded which).

This clonotype has a count of ten or more. The junction and the germline gene differ at one end; a read error may be behind it. The V call is TRBV5-6, the J call TRBJ2-1; 10 bases line up with TRBD2. CDR1 SGHDT and CDR2 YYEEEE come from the germline V gene. The CDR3 length is 12 residues. Written as DNA, the CDR3 is TGTGCCAGCAGCTTTCTAACTAGCGGGAAGGTCTTC. Protein sequence: CASSFLTSGKVF.

The chain joins TRBV12-3 or TRBV12-4 to TRBJ2-7; D might be TRBD1 (6 bases). The CDR3 loop spans 18 amino acids. With 1 base removed from V and 0 bases from J, the gap between germline ends came to 19 bases. The DNA of the CDR3 is TGTGCCAGCAGTTTAGAGGGGATACAGGGACCGATCTCCTACGAGCAGTACTTC. Amino acids: CASSLEGIQGPISYEQYF.

V gene TRBV2 combines with J gene TRBJ2-7, with D hard to call. With 7 bases removed from V and 2 bases from J, the gap between germline ends came to 18 bases. CDR3 length: 15 residues. The V gene's germline CDR1 is SNHLY and CDR2 FYNNEI. In nucleotides, the CDR3 is TGTGCCAGCACCCTGGGCTACAGCGCTACCTACGAGCAGTACTTC. Its protein is CASTLGYSATYEQYF.

This clonotype was found many times. The V and J genes are TRBV2 and TRBJ2-2; no definite D call. Trimming stripped 2 bases from V and 2 bases from J, with 6 bases between. In germline, CDR1 is SNHLY, CDR2 FYNNEI. The CDR3 runs 14 residues. The CDR3 DNA is TGTGCCAGCAGTGAAAGCCTAAACACCGGGGAGCTGTTTTTT. Encoded protein: CASSESLNTGELFF.

There are many counts of this clonotype. The CDR3 DNA reads as TGTGCCAGCAGTTACACAGGGGGACTGAACACTGAAGCTTTCTTT. Its translation is CASSYTGGLNTEAFF. V gene TRBV6-7 combines with J gene TRBJ1-1; 8 nucleotides align to TRBD1. TRBV6-7 is identified as an open reading frame with a role that is uncertain. The CDR3 contains 15 residues. V lost 2 bases, J lost 0 bases, and 2 bases stayed unmatched.

At least ten counts were recorded for this clonotype. The chain recombines TRBV7-2 with TRBJ1-1; TRBD1 might be the D (5 bases). The CDR3 consists of 14 residues. Germline values: CDR1 SGHTA, CDR2 FQGNSA. The V gene lost 6 bases and the J gene lost 5 bases, with 16 bases spanning the gap. The CDR3, as DNA: TGTGCCAGCAGGCTACAACGGGACGGAACTGAAGCTTTCTTT. Translation gives CASRLQRDGTEAFF.

This clonotype was picked up many times. V gene TRBV4-2 combines with J gene TRBJ2-2; weak D call: TRBD2 (6 bases). The CDR3 loop spans 15 amino acids. Per the germline V gene, CDR1 is LGHNA and CDR2 is YNFKEQ. V lost 5 bases, J lost 2 bases, and 12 bases lay in between. The CDR3 region is CASSGRDFNTGELFF. As DNA, the CDR3 is TGTGCCAGCAGCGGCCGGGACTTCAACACCGGGGAGCTGTTTTTT.

A word on this clonotype: Just one base apart from a much larger clone, this may be a read error. The chain joins TRBV7-6 to TRBJ1-3; no clear D gene. Germline V CDR1 and CDR2: SGHVS, FNYEAQ. The CDR3 is 19 residues long. CDR3 nucleotides: TGTGTCAGCAGCTTAAATGGGTGGGCAGGAAGATACTCTGGAAACACCATATATTTT. Amino acids: CVSSLNGWAGRYSGNTIYF.

This clonotype has a count of ten or more. V gene TRBV13 combines with J gene TRBJ2-1; 8 bases are shared with TRBD2. Trimming removed 8 bases from V and 5 bases from J; junction bases left unmatched: 8. CDR1 and CDR2 from the germline V gene are PRHDT and FYEKMQ (reference sequence). There are 14 residues in the CDR3. CDR3 residues: CASSRGALNNEQFF. The CDR3 region has the DNA TGTGCCAGCTCGCGGGGGGCCCTTAACAATGAGCAGTTCTTC.

This clonotype came up many times. CDR3 sequence: CSARGTGTGVYEQYF. The CDR3, as DNA: TGCAGCGCAAGAGGGACCGGGACAGGGGTCTACGAGCAGTACTTC. The J gene is TRBJ2-7, the V gene TRBV29-1; 10 bases line up with TRBD1. The germline V gene encodes CDR1 SQVTM and CDR2 ANQGSEA. The CDR3 extends over 15 amino acids. Unmatched junction bases numbered 12, after V lost 7 bases and J lost 3 bases.

This clonotype is deemed medium-sized (0.01 to 0.1%). This sequence joins TRBV7-2 and TRBJ2-3, with TRBD1 as a possible D gene (5 bases). This CDR3 is 14 amino acids long. V lost 6 bases and J lost 1, with 11 bases in between. Germline V gives CDR1 SGHTA, CDR2 FQGNSA. DNA of the CDR3: TGTGCCAGCAGGATTAGCAGGGGCACAGATACGCAGTATTTT. It encodes CASRISRGTDTQYF.

This clonotype showed up many times. The V gene is TRBV10-3, the J gene TRBJ2-6; D gene unclear. From germline, CDR1 is ENHRY and CDR2 SYGVKD. The CDR3 totals 15 residues. Deletions cut 8 bases from V and 0 bases from J, with 11 bases between. The CDR3 sequence is CAIPDPRSGANVLTF. In DNA, the CDR3 is TGTGCCATCCCGGACCCGCGCTCTGGGGCCAACGTCCTGACTTTC.

This clonotype was seen more than once but under ten times. The chain combines TRBV7-3 with TRBJ2-2, with 8 bases fitting TRBD1. The CDR3 sequence is 13 residues long. Germline V gene lookup returns CDR1 SGHTA and CDR2 FQGTGA. J lost 5 bases, V lost 6 bases, and 2 bases had no gene match. CDR3 residues: CASRRQGTGELFF. Here the CDR3 DNA reads TGTGCCAGCAGGCGACAGGGGACCGGGGAGCTGTTTTTT.

At least ten counts were recorded for this clonotype. V gene TRBV24-1 combines with J gene TRBJ1-4; weak D call: TRBD1 (6 bases). V was pared by 3 bases and J by 7 bases, with 11 bases between. CDR3 length: 14 residues. Germline values: CDR1 KGHDR, CDR2 SFDVKD. CDR3 loop: CATSDTGASEKLFF. Here the CDR3 DNA reads TGTGCCACCAGTGATACGGGGGCGAGTGAAAAACTGTTTTTT.

This clonotype was seen ten or more times. The V and J genes are TRBV28 and TRBJ1-2, with TRBD1 identical over 7 bases. The junction had 11 bases not matched to a gene; V was cut back by 5 bases and J by 8 bases. Germline CDR1 reads MDHEN; CDR2 reads SYDVKM. The CDR3 sequence is 14 residues long. The CDR3 loop reads CASSTPEGARGYTF. Written as DNA, the CDR3 is TGTGCCAGCAGTACTCCGGAGGGGGCGCGAGGCTACACCTTC.

Comment on this clonotype: A read error is possible here, since a much larger clone lies one base away. The rearrangement uses TRBV20-1 and TRBJ2-7; D tentatively reads TRBD1 or TRBD2 (5 bases each). The CDR3 spans 15 residues. V gave up 6 bases and J gave up 7 bases, with 25 bases separating them. Germline V CDR1 and CDR2: DFQATT, SNEGSKA (reference sequence). CDR3 loop: CSAYRGNQTSEEQYF. The DNA for the CDR3 is TGCAGTGCCTACCGGGGCAACCAAACCTCGGAGGAGCAGTACTTC.

This clonotype appeared many times. The junction differs from germline at one of its ends, possibly a read error. The rearrangement links TRBV7-2 to TRBJ2-1; 8 nucleotides agree with TRBD2. Germline V lookup: CDR1 SGHTA, CDR2 FQGNSA. The CDR3 spans 15 residues. For the CDR3, the DNA is TGTGCCAGCAACTTAGCGGGGCCCTCCTACAATGAGCAGTTCTTC. Encoded protein: CASNLAGPSYNEQFF. The variable domain in full, with the rest retrieved from reference TRBV7-2 and TRBJ2-1, is GAGVSQSPSNKVTEKGKDVELRCDPISGHTALYWYRQSLGQGLEFLIYFQGNSAPDKSGLPSDRFSAERTGGSVSTLTIQRTQQEDSAVYLCASNLAGPSYNEQFFGPGTRLTVL.

By share of the sample, this clonotype is medium-sized. The chain employs TRBV7-9 and TRBJ1-2; D gene uncertain. Trimming stripped 2 bases from V and 0 bases from J, with 7 bases between. The CDR3 is 14 residues long. The germline V gene encodes CDR1 SEHNR and CDR2 FQNEAQ (reference sequence). CDR3 nucleotides: TGTGCCAGCAGCTTACAGAACCCTAACTATGGCTACACCTTC. Translation: CASSLQNPNYGYTF.

Many counts were recorded for this clonotype. The V gene is TRBV12-3 or TRBV12-4, the J gene TRBJ1-4; TRBD1 matches 9 bases. The CDR3 is made up of 14 amino acids. V shed 3 bases and J 7 bases; nucleotides not matched to a gene: 3. This CDR3 reads CASSFGQGSEKLFF. DNA for the CDR3: TGTGCCAGCAGTTTTGGACAGGGGAGTGAAAAACTGTTTTTT.

The CDR3 DNA follows: TGTGCCAGCAGCCAAGATGATCTGGGGTACGAGCAGTACTTC. Its translation is CASSQDDLGYEQYF. The rearrangement joins TRBV14 to TRBJ2-7; D unresolved. CDR1 is SGHDN, CDR2 FVKESK, per germline. This CDR3 has 14 residues. V was trimmed by 0 bases and J by 4 bases, leaving 10 bases between them.